Described below is a single TCR beta chain sequence and its context. The read gets to within 3 residues of the CDR3 end, and the germline J gene fills in the rest. This entry belongs to a study of T cells in women clearing cervical HPV infection. Libraries were prepared by immunoSEQ multiplex PCR; TCRdb keeps only in-frame clonotypes and omits some of them. With about 20,000 clones in the sample, the ten largest clones hold 6.5% to 8%. The CDR3 is 13 residues long. Trimming pared 4 bases from V and 3 bases from J, leaving 8 bases between. This clonotype was sampled from a woman between 18 and 69 years old with a cervical HPV16 infection that either progressed to CIN3+ or cleared (not recorded which). The rearrangement links TRBV12-3 or TRBV12-4 to TRBJ2-3; D not certain. Material for sequencing was blood buffy coat. This CDR3 is CASSSPGTDTQYF. The CDR3 bases that were read are TGTGCCAGCAGTTCCCCCGGGACAGATACG.